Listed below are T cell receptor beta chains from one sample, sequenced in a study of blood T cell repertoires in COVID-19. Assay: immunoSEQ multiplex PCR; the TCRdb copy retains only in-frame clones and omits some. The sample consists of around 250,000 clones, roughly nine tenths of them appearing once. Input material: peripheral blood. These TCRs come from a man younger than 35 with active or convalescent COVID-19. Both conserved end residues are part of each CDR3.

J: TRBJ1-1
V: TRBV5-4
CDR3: CASSRSQGSQAFF

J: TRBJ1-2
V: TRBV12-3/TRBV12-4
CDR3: CASSLYTSGYTF

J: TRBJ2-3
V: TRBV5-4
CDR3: CASSLTSGWDTDTQYF

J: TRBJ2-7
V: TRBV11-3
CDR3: CASSPTGQGDHEQYF

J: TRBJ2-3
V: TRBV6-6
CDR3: CASSYRQEVQDTQYF

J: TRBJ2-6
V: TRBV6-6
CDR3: CASSHTGAAGANVLTF

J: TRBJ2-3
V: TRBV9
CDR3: CASSVGFGTQYF

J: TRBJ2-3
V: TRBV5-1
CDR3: CASSARAQTLPDTQYF

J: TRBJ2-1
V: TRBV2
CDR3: CASSAGRAAEQFF

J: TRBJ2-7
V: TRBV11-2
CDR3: CASTRDRERYEQYF

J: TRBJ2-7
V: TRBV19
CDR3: CASSPGVAGSYEQYF

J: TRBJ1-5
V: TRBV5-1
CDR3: CASSSGGVGNQPQHF

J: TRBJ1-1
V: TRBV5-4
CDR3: CASSFPQGIDTEAFF

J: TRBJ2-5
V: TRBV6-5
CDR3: CANGQGLWETQYF

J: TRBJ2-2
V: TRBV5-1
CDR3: CASSLIAGGFGGELFF

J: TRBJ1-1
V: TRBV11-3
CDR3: CASQDRGLTEAFF

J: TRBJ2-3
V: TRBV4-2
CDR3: CASSQGQQGDTQYF

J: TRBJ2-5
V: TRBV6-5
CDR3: CASRPLAGGRETQYF

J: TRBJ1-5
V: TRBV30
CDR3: CAWRIYSNQPQHF

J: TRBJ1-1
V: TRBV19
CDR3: CASSEGVGTEAFF

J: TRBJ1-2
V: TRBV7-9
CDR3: CASSSPGSGRGGSGYTF

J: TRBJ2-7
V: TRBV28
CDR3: CASTTPFRDSNEQYF

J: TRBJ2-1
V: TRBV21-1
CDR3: CASAPPSSYNEQFF

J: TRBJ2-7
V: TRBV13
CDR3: CASSGRLARPYEQYF

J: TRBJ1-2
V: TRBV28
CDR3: CASSLVTSGTGYGYTF

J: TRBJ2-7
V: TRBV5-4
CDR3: CASSLRQDYEQYF

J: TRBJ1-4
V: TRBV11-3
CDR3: CASSAPDSNEKLFF

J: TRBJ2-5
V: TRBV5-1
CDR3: CASSLAVRETQYF

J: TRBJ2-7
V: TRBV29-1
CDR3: CSVDRGTYEQYF